This entry lists 8 T cell receptor beta chains sequenced from one sample in a study of T cell responses to AZD1222 COVID-19 vaccine. Produced via immunoSEQ multiplex PCR; TCRdb's table is partial and in-frame only. The table shows 45,000 to 55,000 clones, with around 80% occurring only once. The sequencing used peripheral blood, collected on day 0 of AZD1222 vaccination. These receptors all stem from an adult in good health.

The chain has TRBV6-5 and TRBJ1-2; D perhaps matches TRBD1 (5 bases). V lost 7 bases, J lost 5 bases, and 8 bases lay in between. The CDR3 is made up of 11 amino acids. Per the germline V gene, CDR1 is MNHEY and CDR2 is SVGAGI. This chain's CDR3 is CASTRQYGYTF. CDR3 DNA sequence: TGTGCCAGCACGCGACAGTATGGCTACACCTTC.

The J gene is TRBJ2-3, the V gene TRBV6-4; the D gene is possibly TRBD2 (6 bases). The V gene's germline CDR1 is MRHNA and CDR2 SNTAGT. The CDR3 length is 15 residues. V shed 9 bases and J shed 2 bases, with 18 bases lying between them. The CDR3 loop reads CASRVIAGNTDTQYF. The DNA of the CDR3 is TGTGCCAGTAGAGTCATTGCGGGGAACACAGATACGCAGTATTTT.

The chain employs TRBV5-5 and TRBJ2-3; TRBD1 aligns across 10 bases. The CDR3 runs 15 residues. V lost 2 bases and J lost 6; bases outside the gene matches: 6. CDR1 and CDR2 from the germline V gene are SGHKS and YYEKEE (reference sequence). DNA for the CDR3: TGTGCCAGCAGCTTAGGACAGGGGGACTGGGATACGCAGTATTTT. It specifies CASSLGQGDWDTQYF. Complete variable domain (other parts from reference TRBV5-5 and TRBJ2-3): DAGVTQSPTHLIKTRGQQVTLRCSPISGHKSVSWYQQVLGQGPQFIFQYYEKEERGRGNFPDRFSARQFPNYSSELNVNALLLGDSALYLCASSLGQGDWDTQYFGPGTRLTVL.

The chain couples TRBV24-1 to TRBJ1-2, with D uncertain. The CDR3 totals 14 residues. V lost 1 base to trimming and J lost 2 bases, with 7 bases between them. From germline, CDR1 is KGHDR and CDR2 SFDVKD. The CDR3 protein is CATSDFGQNYGYTF. CDR3 in DNA: TGTGCCACCAGTGATTTTGGGCAGAACTATGGCTACACCTTC.

The chain joins TRBV28 to TRBJ1-2, with 9 nucleotides matching TRBD1. Looked up from germline, CDR1 is MDHEN and CDR2 is SYDVKM. This CDR3 comprises 13 residues. J gave up 3 bases and V 6 bases, and 2 bases lay outside the gene matches. CDR3 DNA: TGTGCCAGCAGCGACAGGGGGTACTATGGCTACACCTTC. Translating it yields CASSDRGYYGYTF.

The chain has TRBV2 and TRBJ2-2; D is unclear. Deletions cut 3 bases from V and 5 bases from J, with 7 bases between. Germline-derived CDR1 and CDR2 are SNHLY and FYNNEI. The CDR3 loop spans 13 amino acids. The CDR3 DNA follows: TGTGCCAGCAGTGATCGTGGAACCGGGGAGCTGTTTTTT. This translates into CASSDRGTGELFF.

This rearrangement joins TRBV5-1 to TRBJ1-5, with 8 bases identical to TRBD1. V was clipped by 4 bases and J by 4 bases; unmatched bases: 7. CDR1 and CDR2 from the germline V gene are SGHRS and YFSETQ. This CDR3 spans 15 amino acids. Here the CDR3 reads CASSAGTGRNQPQHF. The CDR3 nucleotides are TGCGCCAGCAGCGCAGGGACAGGAAGAAATCAGCCCCAGCATTTT.

The chain links TRBV6-5 to TRBJ2-7; D may be TRBD1 (5 bases). The germline CDR1 and CDR2 sequences are MNHEY and SVGAGI. This CDR3 spans 15 amino acids. Trimming removed 3 bases at V and 2 bases at J, with 14 bases between. CDR3 in DNA: TGTGCCAGCAGTTATTACCCTCAGGGTACCTACGAGCAGTACTTC. This gives the protein CASSYYPQGTYEQYF.